The next 23 T cell receptor beta chains were all read from a single sample in a study of shared clonotypes between healthy human individuals. Libraries were prepared by immunoSEQ multiplex PCR; TCRdb keeps only in-frame clonotypes and omits some of them. The sample consists of 300,000 or so clones, around 72% of them appearing once. The sample taken for sequencing was memory CD4+ T cells sorted from blood. The subset denotes: CD45RA-negative fraction. These receptors came from a man aged 30-40 years in good health.

This clone appeared once. The rearrangement joins TRBV5-1 to TRBJ1-5; 7 bases fit TRBD1. With 1 base clipped from V and 5 bases from J, the junction kept 3 bases outside the gene matches. CDR1 is SGHRS, CDR2 YFSETQ, per germline. The CDR3 length is 14 residues. The CDR3 region is CASSLYTGDQPQHF. The DNA for the CDR3 is TGCGCCAGCAGCTTGTACACAGGGGATCAGCCCCAGCATTTT.

This chain links TRBV19 with TRBJ1-1, with unresolved D. This CDR3 region has 16 residues. Deletions cut 5 bases from V and 0 bases from J, with 16 bases between. Germline values: CDR1 LNHDA, CDR2 SQIVND (reference sequence). The CDR3 nucleotides are TGTGCCAGTAGTCGGCGGGGAGGCGACATGAACACTGAAGCTTTCTTT. Protein sequence: CASSRRGGDMNTEAFF.

The genes are TRBV5-6 and TRBJ2-7; TRBD1 might be the D (5 bases). There are 16 residues in the CDR3. Germline-derived CDR1 and CDR2 are SGHDT and YYEEEE. V gave up 0 bases and J gave up 3 bases, with 16 bases separating them. DNA for the CDR3: TGTGCCAGCAGCTTGGACGGGCAGGGAAGTGGCTACGAGCAGTACTTC. The encoded protein is CASSLDGQGSGYEQYF.

This clone was observed at least ten times. The chain joins TRBV5-4 to TRBJ2-1; 12 positions agree with TRBD2. Trimming removed 4 bases from V and 5 bases from J; junction bases left unmatched: 4. The germline V gene encodes CDR1 SGHNT and CDR2 YYREEE (reference sequence). The CDR3 length is 15 residues. The CDR3 coding sequence is TGTGCCAGCAGCCTAGCGGGAGGGCCACACAATGAGCAGTTCTTC. This encodes CASSLAGGPHNEQFF.

The genes are TRBV19 and TRBJ2-7; no definite D call. CDR3 length equals 15 residues. Trimming took 1 base from V and 6 from J, leaving 16 bases between them. CDR1 is LNHDA and CDR2 is SQIVND in the germline V gene (reference sequence). The chain's CDR3 is CASSIGKPPSSEQYF. CDR3 bases: TGTGCCAGTAGTATAGGGAAACCTCCATCAAGCGAGCAGTACTTC.

The CDR3 bases are TGTGCCACCGCTCTTGGTGGCTCCTACAATGAGCAGTTCTTC. It encodes CATALGGSYNEQFF. The chain is built from TRBV6-1 and TRBJ2-1; unclear D gene. V was cut by 10 bases and J by 0 bases, with 13 bases left in between. The CDR3 is made up of 14 amino acids. Germline assignment: CDR1 MNHNS and CDR2 SASEGT.

In this sample, this clone turned up a few times. The CDR3 DNA sequence: TGTGCCAGCAGTGAGGCCCCTCTGTTCACCGGGGAGCTGTTTTTT. Amino acid sequence: CASSEAPLFTGELFF. The chain has TRBV6-1 and TRBJ2-2, with no clear D. Trimming shortened V by 3 bases and J by 4 bases, and 12 bases separated the two germline ends. The CDR3 has 15 amino acids. Germline V gene data show CDR1 as MNHNS and CDR2 as SASEGT.

V is TRBV10-3 and J is TRBJ2-5, with 14 bases identical to TRBD2. Losses at the gene ends were 6 bases for V and 5 bases for J; bases not matched to a gene: 8. Germline CDR1 ENHRY, CDR2 SYGVKD. The CDR3 extends over 16 amino acids. The CDR3 protein is CAISAGLAGVRETQYF. DNA of the CDR3: TGTGCCATCAGCGCGGGACTAGCGGGAGTACGGGAGACCCAGTACTTC.

The chain joins TRBV4-1 to TRBJ2-3, with TRBD1 matching 10 bases. The CDR3 contains 16 residues. Germline CDR1 is MGHRA and CDR2 is YSYEKL. The V gene end was trimmed by 3 bases and the J gene end by 5 bases; junction bases not matched to a gene: 8. This CDR3 reads CASSQLDRGSGDTQYF. DNA of the CDR3: TGCGCCAGCAGCCAGCTGGACAGGGGGAGCGGAGATACGCAGTATTTT.

This clone has a handful of counts. This chain uses TRBV7-6 with TRBJ2-5; weak D call: TRBD1 (5 bases). Per germline, CDR1 SGHVS and CDR2 FNYEAQ. Deletions cut 5 bases from V and 0 bases from J, with 10 bases between. The CDR3 sequence is 14 residues long. CDR3 residues: CASSPGSHQETQYF. In DNA form, the CDR3 reads TGTGCCAGCAGCCCAGGGTCCCACCAAGAGACCCAGTACTTC.

This clone was seen a few times. At one boundary the junction diverges from the germline segment, which might be a read error. V gene TRBV2 combines with J gene TRBJ1-1; D unclear. The CDR3 loop spans 12 amino acids. Per germline, CDR1 SNHLY and CDR2 FYNNEI. This chain's CDR3 is CASREGRAEAFF. CDR3 coding DNA: TGTGCCAGCAGGGAAGGACGAGCTGAAGCTTTCTTT.

The V and J genes are TRBV5-8 and TRBJ2-1; D gene unclear. This CDR3 region has 15 residues. Germline loops: CDR1 SGHTS, CDR2 YDEGEE. The V end was cut by 4 bases, the J end by 0 bases, with 11 bases between. DNA of the CDR3: TGTGCCAGCAGCCTACGGAGACCCTCCTACAATGAGCAGTTCTTC. Its translation: CASSLRRPSYNEQFF.

Turning to this clone: Other DNA sequences in this specimen translate into the identical CDR3. The CDR3 nucleotides are TGCGCCAGCAGCTTGACACTAGCGGGAGGGCCCAATGAGCAGTTCTTC. It codes for CASSLTLAGGPNEQFF. V usage is TRBV5-1 and J usage is TRBJ2-1; 13 positions match TRBD2. V dropped 1 base and J dropped 6; count of bases not matched to a gene: 4. This CDR3 spans 16 amino acids. Per the germline V gene, CDR1 is SGHRS and CDR2 is YFSETQ.

This chain connects TRBV4-1 to TRBJ2-2, with D uncertain. V lost 3 bases to trimming and J lost 0 bases, with 14 bases between them. CDR3 size: 17 residues. Germline values: CDR1 MGHRA, CDR2 YSYEKL. The CDR3 loop reads CASSHPKGFANTGELFF. The CDR3 coding sequence is TGCGCCAGCAGCCACCCAAAGGGCTTCGCGAACACCGGGGAGCTGTTTTTT.

CDR3 sequence reads: CASTASGSNTGELFF. The CDR3 nucleotides read TGTGCCAGCACGGCTAGCGGGAGTAACACCGGGGAGCTGTTTTTT. V and J are TRBV6-1 and TRBJ2-2, with 10 bases matching TRBD2. Per germline, CDR1 MNHNS and CDR2 SASEGT. With V trimmed by 7 bases and J by 2 bases, 4 bases remained unmatched. The CDR3 runs to 15 residues.

This clone was detected once. The rearrangement links TRBV6-5 to TRBJ2-3, with TRBD1 matching over 9 bases. The germline V gene has CDR1 MNHEY and CDR2 SVGAGI. The CDR3 has 13 residues. The ends lost 7 bases at V and 5 bases at J; junction bases unmatched: 4. This chain's CDR3 is CASTGTGLDTQYF. CDR3 sequence (DNA): TGTGCCAGCACCGGGACAGGGTTAGATACGCAGTATTTT.

This chain connects TRBV5-1 to TRBJ1-2; 9 positions match TRBD1. This CDR3 is built from 15 residues. The V segment lost 0 bases and the J segment 4 bases; nucleotides outside the gene matches: 4. Germline CDR1 SGHRS, CDR2 YFSETQ. CDR3 nucleotides: TGCGCCAGCAGCTTGGATGGACAGGGGCTCTATGGCTACACCTTC. The encoded protein is CASSLDGQGLYGYTF.

This CDR3 reads CASSGISGPSGELFF. The CDR3 nucleotides are TGCGCCAGCAGTGGCATCTCGGGGCCTTCCGGGGAGCTGTTTTTT. V is TRBV10-1 and J is TRBJ2-2; D might be TRBD1 or TRBD2, each matching 5 bases. The germline V gene encodes CDR1 WNHNN and CDR2 SYGVQD (reference sequence). This CDR3 comprises 15 residues. The V end was cut by 4 bases, the J end by 6 bases, with 15 bases between.

The chain links TRBV4-1 to TRBJ1-5, with D perhaps matching TRBD1 (6 bases). V was trimmed by 1 base and J by 3 bases, leaving 10 bases between them. In germline, CDR1 is MGHRA, CDR2 YSYEKL. This CDR3 has 15 amino acids. Here the CDR3 reads CASSQVQGNNQPQHF. The CDR3 coding sequence is TGCGCCAGCAGCCAAGTACAGGGTAACAATCAGCCCCAGCATTTT.

V usage is TRBV28 and J usage is TRBJ1-5; D gene uncertain. The CDR3 is 15 amino acids. The V end was cut by 3 bases, the J end by 2 bases, with 11 bases between. Germline CDR1 and CDR2: MDHEN and SYDVKM. CDR3 sequence reads: CASSFSSARNQPQHF. Here the CDR3 DNA reads TGTGCCAGCAGTTTCTCGTCAGCCCGCAATCAGCCCCAGCATTTT.

This clone has a single count. CDR3 sequence: CASSSGQYYGYTF. CDR3 nucleotides: TGCGCCAGCAGTAGCGGACAGTACTATGGCTACACCTTC. The rearrangement joins TRBV10-2 to TRBJ1-2, with D perhaps TRBD1 (6 bases). The CDR3 length is 13 residues. Trimming cost V 5 bases and J 3 bases, with 10 bases left between them. Germline V CDR1 and CDR2: WSHSY, SAAADI.

This clone appeared a single time. This chain joins TRBV5-1 and TRBJ2-1; D is perhaps TRBD2 (6 bases). The CDR3 length is 16 residues. Looked up from germline, CDR1 is SGHRS and CDR2 is YFSETQ. V lost 1 base and J lost 0, with 11 bases in between. CDR3 in DNA: TGCGCCAGCAGCTTGACGGGAGCCAGCTCCTACAATGAGCAGTTCTTC. This codes for CASSLTGASSYNEQFF.

This clone was seen a handful of times. The chain couples TRBV15 to TRBJ2-2; D gene unclear. This CDR3 region has 16 residues. Trimming left V 0 bases short and J 3 bases short, with 11 bases between. Germline V gene lookup returns CDR1 LNHNV and CDR2 YYDKDF (reference sequence). The CDR3 protein is CATSRDQWEDTGELFF. For the CDR3, the DNA is TGTGCCACCAGCAGAGATCAGTGGGAAGACACCGGGGAGCTGTTTTTT.